The clone carrying this T cell receptor (beta chain) was seen at least ten times. This sample stems from a study of T cells in Graves' hyperthyroidism and ophthalmopathy. V lost 6 bases, J lost 5 bases, and 7 bases stayed unmatched. In germline, CDR1 is MNHEY, CDR2 SVGEGT. The CDR3 contains 14 residues. There were TCR beta CDR3 regions amplified from RNA transcripts. TCR CDR3 regions were first amplified by RT-PCR with HTBI primers. TCRdb re-analysed the multiplex PCR reads in MiXCR, keeping a single row per CDR3 protein. The sample lists about 720,000 distinct CDR3 sequences; about 17% were seen once.

The clonotype originates from a man aged 18-30 years with Graves' hyperthyroidism. The V and J genes are TRBV6-2 or TRBV6-3 and TRBJ2-7; 10 bases fit TRBD1. Sequenced: blood. Here the CDR3 reads CASSTGTGVDEQYF. The DNA of the CDR3 is TGTGCCAGCAGCACCGGGACAGGGGTTGACGAGCAGTACTTC.